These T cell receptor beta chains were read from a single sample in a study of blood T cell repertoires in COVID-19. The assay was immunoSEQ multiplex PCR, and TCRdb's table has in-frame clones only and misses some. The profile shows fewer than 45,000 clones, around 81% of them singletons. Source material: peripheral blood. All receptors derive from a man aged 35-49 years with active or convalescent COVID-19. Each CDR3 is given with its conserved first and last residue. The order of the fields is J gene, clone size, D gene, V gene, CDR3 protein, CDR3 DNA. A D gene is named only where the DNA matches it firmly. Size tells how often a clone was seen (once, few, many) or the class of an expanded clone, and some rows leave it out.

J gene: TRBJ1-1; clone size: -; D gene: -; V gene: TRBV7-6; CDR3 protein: CASSRNNMNTEAFF; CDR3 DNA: TGTGCCAGCTCCAGAAACAACATGAACACTGAAGCTTTCTTT
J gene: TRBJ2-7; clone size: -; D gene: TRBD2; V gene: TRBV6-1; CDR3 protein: CASSQEPAGSSYEQYF; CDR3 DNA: TGTGCCAGCAGTCAAGAACCAGCGGGGAGCTCCTACGAGCAGTACTTC
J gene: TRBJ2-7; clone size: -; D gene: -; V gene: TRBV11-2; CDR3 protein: CASSLAREQGNEQYF; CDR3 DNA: TGTGCCAGCAGCTTAGCGCGGGAGCAGGGGAACGAGCAGTACTTC
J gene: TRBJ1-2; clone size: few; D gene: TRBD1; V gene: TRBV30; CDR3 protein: CACYRDRFRGPYGYTF; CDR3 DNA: TGTGCCTGCTACCGGGACAGGTTTCGAGGGCCTTATGGCTACACCTTC
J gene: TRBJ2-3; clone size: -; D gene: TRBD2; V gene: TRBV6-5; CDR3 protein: CATGTSGGGQYF; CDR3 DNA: TGTGCCACCGGGACTAGCGGGGGCGGGCAGTATTTT
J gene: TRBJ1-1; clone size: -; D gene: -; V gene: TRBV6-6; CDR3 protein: CASSAQGNTEAFF; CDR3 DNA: TGTGCCAGCAGCGCCCAGGGGAACACTGAAGCTTTCTTT
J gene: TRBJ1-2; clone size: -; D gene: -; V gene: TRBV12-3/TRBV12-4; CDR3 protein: CASSFGQLYGYTF; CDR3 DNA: TGTGCCAGCAGTTTTGGACAGCTCTATGGCTACACCTTC
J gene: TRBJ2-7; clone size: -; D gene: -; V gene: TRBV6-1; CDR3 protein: CASSETPPGEQYF; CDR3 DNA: TGTGCCAGCAGTGAAACACCCCCCGGGGAGCAGTACTTC
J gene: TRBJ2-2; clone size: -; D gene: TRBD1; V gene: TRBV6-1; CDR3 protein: CASSGPGQGHTGELFF; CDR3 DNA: TGTGCCAGCAGTGGACCGGGACAGGGCCACACCGGGGAGCTGTTTTTT
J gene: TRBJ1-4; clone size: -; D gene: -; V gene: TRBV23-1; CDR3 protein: CASSQSRSGVGFDEKLFF; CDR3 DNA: TGCGCCAGCAGTCAATCTAGATCGGGAGTGGGCTTCGATGAAAAACTGTTTTTT
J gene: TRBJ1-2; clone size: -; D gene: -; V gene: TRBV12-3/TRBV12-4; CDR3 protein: CASSFGGTYGYTF; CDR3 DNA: TGTGCCAGCAGTTTCGGCGGTACCTATGGCTACACCTTC
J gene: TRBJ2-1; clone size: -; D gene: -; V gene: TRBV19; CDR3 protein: CASRLYNEQFF; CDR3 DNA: TGTGCCTCAAGACTATACAATGAGCAGTTCTTC
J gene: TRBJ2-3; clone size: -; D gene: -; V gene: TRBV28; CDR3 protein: CASTPIEEGADTQYF; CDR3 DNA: TGTGCCAGCACTCCCATCGAGGAGGGAGCAGATACGCAGTATTTT
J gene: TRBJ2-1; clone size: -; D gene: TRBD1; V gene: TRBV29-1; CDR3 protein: CSVEIILGPQGDYNEQFF; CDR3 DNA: TGCAGCGTTGAAATCATTCTTGGCCCACAGGGGGATTACAATGAGCAGTTCTTC
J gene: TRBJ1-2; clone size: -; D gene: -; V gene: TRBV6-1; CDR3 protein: CASTPRPGDYGYTF; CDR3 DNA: TGTGCCAGCACCCCTCGGCCCGGGGACTATGGCTACACCTTC
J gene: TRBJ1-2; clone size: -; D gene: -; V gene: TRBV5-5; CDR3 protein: CASSRGEGRDNYGYTF; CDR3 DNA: TGTGCCAGCAGCCGGGGGGAGGGCAGAGACAACTATGGCTACACCTTC
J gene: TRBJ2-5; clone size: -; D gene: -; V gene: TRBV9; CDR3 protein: CASSARLGPETQYF; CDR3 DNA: TGTGCCAGCAGCGCCAGACTAGGCCCAGAGACCCAGTACTTC
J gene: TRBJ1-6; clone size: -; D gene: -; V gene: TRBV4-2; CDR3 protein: CASSQEDSREGNSPLHF; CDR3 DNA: TGTGCCAGCAGCCAAGAGGACAGTCGCGAAGGTAATTCACCCCTCCACTTT
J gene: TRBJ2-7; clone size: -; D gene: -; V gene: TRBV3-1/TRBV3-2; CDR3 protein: CASSRTEGVYEQYF; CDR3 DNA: TGTGCCAGCAGCCGGACAGAGGGGGTCTACGAGCAGTACTTC
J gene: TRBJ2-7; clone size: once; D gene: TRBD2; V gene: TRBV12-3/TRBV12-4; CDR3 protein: CASRPGGTYEQYF; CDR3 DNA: TGTGCCTCGAGGCCCGGGGGGACCTACGAGCAGTACTTC
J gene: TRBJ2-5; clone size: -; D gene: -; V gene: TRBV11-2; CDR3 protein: CASSPGQSQETQYF; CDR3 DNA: TGTGCCAGCAGCCCGGGACAATCCCAAGAGACCCAGTACTTC
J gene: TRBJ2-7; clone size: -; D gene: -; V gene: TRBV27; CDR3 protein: CASSLFGDYEQYF; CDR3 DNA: TGTGCCAGCAGTTTATTCGGGGACTACGAGCAGTACTTC
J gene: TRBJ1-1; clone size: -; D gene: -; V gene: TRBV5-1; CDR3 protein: CASSLGQGLSTEAFF; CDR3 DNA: TGCGCCAGCAGCTTGGGTCAGGGTCTGAGCACTGAAGCTTTCTTT
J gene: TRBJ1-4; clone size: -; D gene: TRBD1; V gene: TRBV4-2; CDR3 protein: CASSQVRDRGVATNEKLFF; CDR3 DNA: TGTGCCAGCAGCCAAGTCCGGGACAGGGGGGTTGCAACTAATGAAAAACTGTTTTTT
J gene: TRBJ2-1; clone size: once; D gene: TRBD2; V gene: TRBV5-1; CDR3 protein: CASSTVAGGYNEQFF; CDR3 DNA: TGCGCCAGCAGCACCGTAGCGGGAGGGTACAATGAGCAGTTCTTC
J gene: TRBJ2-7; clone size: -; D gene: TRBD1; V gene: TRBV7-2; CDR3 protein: CASSRQGLREQYF; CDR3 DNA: TGTGCCAGCAGCCGACAGGGATTGAGGGAGCAGTACTTC
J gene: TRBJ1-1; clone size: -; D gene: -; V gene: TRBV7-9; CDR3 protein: CASSPTGLNTEAFF; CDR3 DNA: TGTGCCAGCAGCCCGACCGGGTTGAACACTGAAGCTTTCTTT
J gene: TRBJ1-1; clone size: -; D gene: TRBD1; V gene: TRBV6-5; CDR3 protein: CASSPGQTNTEAFF; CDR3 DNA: TGTGCCAGCAGTCCGGGACAGACCAACACTGAAGCTTTCTTT